This T cell receptor (beta chain) was obtained from a study of blood T cell repertoires in COVID-19. Study-wide context: Specimens from acute and convalescent COVID-19 originated in the United States, Italy and Spain.

Sequencing used immunoSEQ multiplex PCR; TCRdb keeps in-frame clones, though not all of them. The repertoire includes 65,000 to 80,000 clones, 84% of them detected once, and 12% sits in the top ten. Germline V gene lookup returns CDR1 SGHRS and CDR2 YFSETQ. CDR3 length: 18 residues. V lost 3 bases to trimming and J lost 0 bases; unmatched junction nucleotides: 2. This clonotype was sampled from a human donor in a cohort sampled during active COVID-19. This rearrangement joins TRBV5-1 to TRBJ2-6, with TRBD2 matching 14 bases. Sequences were obtained from peripheral blood. The chain's CDR3 is CASSWGLAGASGANVLTF. Here the CDR3 DNA reads TGCGCCAGCAGCTGGGGACTAGCGGGGGCCTCTGGGGCCAACGTCCTGACTTTC.